The 25 T cell receptor beta chains in this list originate from one sample, sequenced in a study of blood T cell repertoires in COVID-19. Generated by immunoSEQ multiplex PCR, the TCRdb table keeps only in-frame clones and is missing some. The sample lists about 210,000 clones, 84% occurring once. The sequenced sample was PBMCs or T cells enriched from blood (not recorded which). The receptors stem from a woman in her twenties or thirties who had been exposed to COVID-19.

J is TRBJ1-6 and V is TRBV7-3; D call uncertain. Germline assignment: CDR1 SGHTA and CDR2 FQGTGA. V lost 2 bases and J 4 bases, leaving 9 bases between the germline ends. This CDR3 is 15 amino acids long. The CDR3 coding sequence is TGTGCCAGCAGCTTAGGTGCGGGTTATAATTCACCCCTCCACTTT. This translates into CASSLGAGYNSPLHF.

The V and J genes are TRBV19 and TRBJ1-4; possibly TRBD1 for D (5 bases). This CDR3 has 13 residues. V was cut by 6 bases and J by 7 bases, with 12 bases left in between. CDR1 and CDR2 (germline): LNHDA, SQIVND (reference sequence). Here the CDR3 reads CASRVVGVEKLFF. CDR3 coding DNA: TGTGCCAGTAGGGTGGTAGGGGTTGAAAAACTGTTTTTT.

The chain carries TRBV3-1 (or the pseudogene TRBV3-2) and TRBJ1-1; perhaps TRBD1 as D (5 bases). With 1 base removed from V and 1 base from J, the gap between germline ends came to 7 bases. This CDR3 has 14 amino acids. Germline lookup yields CDR1 LGHDT and CDR2 YNNKEL (reference sequence). The CDR3 is CASSQGGRNTEAFF. CDR3 sequence (DNA): TGTGCCAGCAGCCAAGGGGGCAGGAACACTGAAGCTTTCTTT.

This clone was seen a handful of times. The chain is built from TRBV15 and TRBJ1-5; D possibly corresponds to TRBD1 (5 bases). The length of the CDR3 is 15 residues. Germline V gene lookup returns CDR1 LNHNV and CDR2 YYDKDF (reference sequence). Between the trimmed V and J ends, which lost 0 bases and 4 bases, there was a span of 10 bases. For the CDR3, the DNA is TGTGCCACCAGCAGAGATCTGGGGGGAAATCAGCCCCAGCATTTT. Translated, it gives CATSRDLGGNQPQHF.

The genes are TRBV6-5 and TRBJ2-7, with TRBD2 matching 12 bases. J was trimmed by 5 bases and V by 4 bases; bases with no gene match: 9. Germline CDR1 and CDR2: MNHEY and SVGAGI. This CDR3 contains 16 residues. For the CDR3, the DNA is TGTGCCAGCAGTTGGAAGTCTAGCGGGGGGGTGGACGAGCAGTACTTC. Translation: CASSWKSSGGVDEQYF.

J is TRBJ2-7 and V is TRBV3-1 (or the pseudogene TRBV3-2); TRBD1 matches at 10 bases. The germline gives CDR1 LGHDT, CDR2 YNNKEL (reference sequence). V dropped 0 bases and J dropped 6; count of bases not matched to a gene: 5. The CDR3 contains 15 residues. The CDR3: CASSQDETGGSEQYF. The DNA of the CDR3 is TGTGCCAGCAGCCAAGATGAGACAGGGGGCTCCGAGCAGTACTTC.

The genes are TRBV5-4 and TRBJ2-3, with D possibly TRBD2 on 7 matching bases. V gave up 5 bases and J gave up 2 bases, with 18 bases separating them. Germline V gene data show CDR1 as SGHNT and CDR2 as YYREEE (reference sequence). The CDR3 sequence is 16 residues long. Here the CDR3 DNA reads TGTGCCAGCAGTCTTAAGCAGGGGACTAACACAGATACGCAGTATTTT. Amino acid sequence: CASSLKQGTNTDTQYF.

This clone was seen once. The chain has TRBV7-9 and TRBJ1-6, with a tentative D call TRBD1 (6 bases). Germline V lookup: CDR1 SEHNR, CDR2 FQNEAQ (reference sequence). The CDR3 consists of 17 residues. The V gene lost 4 bases and the J gene lost 4 bases, with 17 bases spanning the gap. CDR3 in amino acids: CASSSKATGVYNSPLHF. The CDR3 coding sequence is TGTGCCAGCAGCTCCAAGGCGACAGGCGTTTATAATTCACCCCTCCACTTT.

The chain is built from TRBV4-3 and TRBJ2-2, with a possible D match to TRBD2 (7 bases). The germline V gene has CDR1 LGHNA and CDR2 YSLEER. This CDR3 has 16 amino acids. V was trimmed by 2 bases and J by 3 bases, leaving 13 bases between them. CDR3 nucleotides: TGCGCCAGCAGCCAAAGGGGGGGGCCTCACACCGGGGAGCTGTTTTTT. The encoded protein is CASSQRGGPHTGELFF.

The rearrangement uses TRBV6-1 and TRBJ1-5; no firm D call. Germline V gene data show CDR1 as MNHNS and CDR2 as SASEGT. CDR3 length: 12 residues. The V gene lost 3 bases and the J gene lost 4 bases, with 4 bases spanning the gap. The CDR3, as DNA: TGTGCCAGCAGTGAGGCAAATCAGCCCCAGCATTTT. This gives the protein CASSEANQPQHF.

In this sample, this clone turned up once. V and J are TRBV2 and TRBJ2-2; D possibly corresponds to TRBD1 (5 bases). Deletions cut 6 bases from V and 1 base from J, with 12 bases between. The CDR3 is made up of 15 amino acids. The germline V gene encodes CDR1 SNHLY and CDR2 FYNNEI. CDR3 sequence reads: CASRDIQGNTGELFF. The CDR3 nucleotides are TGTGCCAGCAGAGATATCCAGGGGAACACCGGGGAGCTGTTTTTT.

The genes are TRBV19 and TRBJ2-5; TRBD2 matches 11 bases. J lost 5 bases, V lost 4 bases, and 9 bases had no gene match. The CDR3 has 16 residues. Per germline, CDR1 LNHDA and CDR2 SQIVND (reference sequence). The CDR3 DNA reads as TGTGCCAGTAGTACGTCACTAGCGGGGGATGGGGAGACCCAGTACTTC. Translated: CASSTSLAGDGETQYF.

The rearrangement links TRBV5-5 to TRBJ1-5; possibly TRBD1 for D (5 bases). CDR1 and CDR2 from the germline V gene are SGHKS and YYEKEE (reference sequence). This CDR3 is built from 15 residues. The V end lost 2 bases, the J end lost 7 bases, and 16 bases lay between the germline ends. The CDR3 nucleotides read TGTGCCAGCAGCTTCCAACCCCTCGGGGGGCAGCCCCAGCATTTT. Translated, it gives CASSFQPLGGQPQHF.

This clone turned up a few times. The chain carries TRBV10-1 and TRBJ2-3, with 13 bases aligning to TRBD2. The CDR3 covers 17 residues. V shed 2 bases, J shed 4 bases, and the junction held 6 bases outside the gene matches. Germline CDR1 is WNHNN and CDR2 is SYGVQD (reference sequence). CDR3 sequence reads: CASSEIWTSGGADTQYF. The CDR3 bases are TGCGCCAGCAGTGAGATCTGGACTAGCGGGGGTGCAGATACGCAGTATTTT.

The rearrangement joins TRBV5-4 to TRBJ2-7; 8 bases are shared with TRBD1. This CDR3 contains 14 residues. V lost 0 bases, J lost 2 bases, and 1 base stayed unmatched. From germline, CDR1 is SGHNT and CDR2 YYREEE (reference sequence). The CDR3: CASSLDRGAYEQYF. The CDR3 region has the DNA TGTGCCAGCAGCTTGGACAGGGGGGCCTACGAGCAGTACTTC.

The chain joins TRBV11-1 to TRBJ2-5; TRBD1 agrees at 8 bases. The CDR3 covers 16 residues. V gave up 2 bases and J gave up 2 bases; unmatched junction bases: 7. Looked up from germline, CDR1 is SGHAT and CDR2 is FQDESV (reference sequence). The CDR3 region is CASSLRPGQEQETQYF. The CDR3 DNA is TGTGCCAGCAGCTTAAGACCGGGACAGGAACAAGAGACCCAGTACTTC. Full variable domain (rest looked up from reference TRBV11-1 and TRBJ2-5): EAEVAQSPRYKITEKSQAVAFWCDPISGHATLYWYRQILGQGPELLVQFQDESVVDDSQLPKDRFSAERLKGVDSTLKIQPAELGDSAMYLCASSLRPGQEQETQYFGPGTRLLVL.

V is TRBV11-3 and J is TRBJ2-1, with TRBD1 identical over 8 bases. The junction had 7 bases not matched to a gene; V was cut back by 1 base and J by 5 bases. CDR1 is SGHNT and CDR2 is YENEEA in the germline V gene. CDR3 size: 16 residues. The CDR3 is CASSLARTGFNNEQFF. The CDR3 bases are TGTGCCAGCAGCTTAGCGAGGACAGGGTTTAACAATGAGCAGTTCTTC.

The chain has TRBV11-2 and TRBJ2-2; 10 nucleotides line up with TRBD2. CDR1 is SGHAT and CDR2 is FQNNGV in the germline V gene. The length of the CDR3 is 15 residues. Germline trimming cut 5 bases from V and 1 base from J; bases unmatched to any gene: 1. The CDR3: CASSERGGNTGELFF. Here the CDR3 DNA reads TGTGCCAGCAGCGAGCGGGGGGGGAACACCGGGGAGCTGTTTTTT.

V is TRBV27 and J is TRBJ1-1; D remains unclear. Germline assignment: CDR1 MNHEY and CDR2 SMNVEV (reference sequence). The CDR3 runs 13 residues. V lost 5 bases and J lost 1, with 8 bases in between. CDR3 loop: CASSLIQNTEAFF. The CDR3 DNA follows: TGTGCCAGCAGTCTAATTCAGAACACTGAAGCTTTCTTT.

This clone was recorded once. The chain recombines TRBV6-9 with TRBJ1-1; the D gene is possibly TRBD1 (5 bases). The CDR3 is made up of 15 amino acids. Deletions cut 4 bases from V and 3 bases from J, with 15 bases between. Germline values: CDR1 MNHGY, CDR2 SVAAGI. The CDR3 here is CASSSHEGEDTEAFF. The CDR3 coding sequence is TGTGCCAGCAGTTCTCATGAAGGGGAGGACACTGAAGCTTTCTTT.

The chain carries TRBV6-2 or TRBV6-3 and TRBJ2-5, with 7 bases that match TRBD1. With V trimmed by 4 bases and J by 2 bases, 4 bases remained unmatched. CDR1 MNHEY and CDR2 SVGEGT come from the germline V gene. The CDR3 loop spans 14 amino acids. CDR3 sequence: CASSLGQVQETQYF. The CDR3 DNA sequence: TGTGCCAGCAGTTTAGGACAGGTTCAAGAGACCCAGTACTTC.

The chain recombines TRBV4-1 with TRBJ2-5; 12 positions agree with TRBD2. Germline V gene sequence: CDR1 MGHRA, CDR2 YSYEKL. CDR3 size: 17 residues. V was clipped by 1 base and J by 1 base; unmatched bases: 4. DNA for the CDR3: TGCGCCAGCAGCCAAGCCCCTAGCGGGGGGGGCCAAGAGACCCAGTACTTC. Translating it yields CASSQAPSGGGQETQYF.

The chain combines TRBV7-9 with TRBJ1-1, with D hard to call. The ends were cut back, 5 bases at V and 9 bases at J, with 4 bases in the middle. The germline gives CDR1 SEHNR, CDR2 FQNEAQ (reference sequence). The CDR3 has 9 amino acids. Written as DNA, the CDR3 is TGTGCCAGCAGCCCAAAAGCTTTCTTT. Amino acid sequence: CASSPKAFF.

The chain combines TRBV4-1 with TRBJ2-3, with TRBD2 matching over 7 bases. Germline V CDR1 and CDR2: MGHRA, YSYEKL. The CDR3 is made up of 16 amino acids. V lost 3 bases to trimming and J lost 2 bases; unmatched junction nucleotides: 8. The CDR3 sequence: CASSQRAGRDTDTQYF. CDR3 DNA: TGCGCCAGCAGCCAGAGAGCGGGGAGGGACACAGATACGCAGTATTTT.

This clone was counted between two and nine times. The chain has TRBV7-2 and TRBJ2-7; perhaps TRBD1 as D (6 bases). Germline-derived CDR1 and CDR2 are SGHTA and FQGNSA. This CDR3 spans 16 amino acids. Trimming removed 1 base from V and 0 bases from J, with 13 bases in between. The CDR3 sequence: CASSLGRDILSYEQYF. Written as DNA, the CDR3 is TGTGCCAGCAGCTTAGGCCGGGACATCCTCTCCTACGAGCAGTACTTC.